The rows below give T cell receptor beta chains drawn from one sample of a study of control samples from healthy donors and cancer patients. TCRdb's copy holds only in-frame clones and misses some; the assay was immunoSEQ multiplex PCR. The data contain about 170,000 clones, 80% to 95% of them singletons. The specimen was blood. Receptor source: a woman aged 40 to 50 in good health. The CDR3 runs from the conserved cysteine through the conserved F or W. D genes are given only for firm matches. A clone size is listed for some rows: how often the clone was seen (once, few, many), or a class if it is expanded.

DNA: TGTGCCAGCACCCCGAGCCCCGATCGAAAACTGTTTTTT
CDR3: CASTPSPDRKLFF
V: TRBV6-5
D: NA
size: NA
J: TRBJ1-4

DNA: TGTGCCAGCAGTGACCCGGGTACCCCCCTCCACTTT
CDR3: CASSDPGTPLHF
V: TRBV6-1
D: NA
size: NA
J: TRBJ1-6

DNA: TGTGCCATCAGTGAGTCAGTCGGGGAGACCCAGTACTTC
CDR3: CAISESVGETQYF
V: TRBV10-3
D: NA
size: NA
J: TRBJ2-5

DNA: TGCGCCAGCAGCCCACCCTCCGGGACAGAGAGCTACGAGCAGTACTTC
CDR3: CASSPPSGTESYEQYF
V: TRBV4-1
D: TRBD1
size: NA
J: TRBJ2-7

DNA: TGCGCCAGCAGCTTGTGGACAGGAGACCTCACAGATACGCAGTATTTT
CDR3: CASSLWTGDLTDTQYF
V: TRBV5-1
D: TRBD1
size: NA
J: TRBJ2-3

DNA: TGCGCCAGCAGCGGACGGAACTACGAGCAGTACTTC
CDR3: CASSGRNYEQYF
V: TRBV5-1
D: NA
size: NA
J: TRBJ2-7

DNA: TGTGCCAGCAGCGCCAGCGGACAGCTAGGCAATGAGCAGTTCTTC
CDR3: CASSASGQLGNEQFF
V: TRBV9
D: NA
size: NA
J: TRBJ2-1

DNA: TGTGCCAGCAGCTGGGACCTGCCGGGTGAGCAGTATTTT
CDR3: CASSWDLPGEQYF
V: TRBV5-4
D: NA
size: NA
J: TRBJ2-3

DNA: TGTGCCAGCAGCCAAGAGAATTCCTCTGGAAACACCATATATTTT
CDR3: CASSQENSSGNTIYF
V: TRBV4-2
D: NA
size: NA
J: TRBJ1-3

DNA: TGTGCCAGCAGCTTGGATTCTTCCCCGCTTTACGAGCAGTACTTC
CDR3: CASSLDSSPLYEQYF
V: TRBV5-8
D: NA
size: NA
J: TRBJ2-7

DNA: TGTGCCAGCAGGGTCGGAGCTAATGAAAAACTGTTTTTT
CDR3: CASRVGANEKLFF
V: TRBV7-9
D: NA
size: once
J: TRBJ1-4

DNA: TGTGCCACCGCGGGGGTTGGGGCCAACGTCCTGACTTTC
CDR3: CATAGVGANVLTF
V: TRBV7-8
D: TRBD2
size: few
J: TRBJ2-6